This record covers a single TCR beta chain. Its antigen has not been determined. Per-base quality was not reported, and no clone a single base away is much larger than it. For sequencing of the TCRbeta CDR3 region, genomic DNA was extracted from the sorted cells. The immunoSEQ Assay was used to sequence the TCRbeta CDR3 regions. TCRdb mirrors the immuneACCESS table, restricted to in-frame sequences. Some clones are absent from its copies; in checked studies, under half trace to an unresolved V gene, and the reason for the others is unknown. Present in this sample are roughly 100,000 clones, 70% to 90% of which were seen just once. The ten largest make up 3% to 4% of the sample. This sample is drawn from a study of OX40 agonist ivuxolimab in advanced cancers. About the study as a whole: Ivuxolimab was an agonistic, fully human IgG2 monoclonal antibody directed against OX40 (CD134), a costimulatory receptor. Intravenous ivuxolimab was administered to patients every 2 weeks at six dose levels: 0.01, 0.1, 0.3, 1.5, 3 and 10 mg/kg. Among the approximately 54 dose-escalation patients, about 19 had hepatocellular carcinoma, some 15 melanoma, 9 renal cell carcinoma and 9 head and neck cancer. In the dose-escalation cohort, around 80% of patients were male, and the mean age was 60 years with a range of roughly 20 to 79. Patients were allowed to have had prior anti-PD-1, anti-PD-L1 or anti-CTLA-4 therapy, and approximately 40% of the dose-escalation patients had previously received checkpoint inhibitors. Three dose-escalation patients achieved partial responses, one with hepatocellular carcinoma and two with cutaneous melanoma. Peripheral TCRbeta sequencing aimed to test whether ivuxolimab altered TCR sequence diversity and caused clonal T-cell expansion. The paper reports the monotherapy dose-escalation portion (N of about 54 patients) of the phase I ivuxolimab trial.

Patients with autoimmune disease history or receiving systemic immunosuppression were excluded from the trial. Peripheral blood for TCR sequencing was collected from all dose cohorts at baseline, on cycle 4 day 1, and on cycle 7 day 1. Samples came from an open-label, multicenter, first-in-human phase I dose-escalation trial of ivuxolimab. Adults with locally advanced or metastatic melanoma, renal cell carcinoma, hepatocellular carcinoma or head and neck squamous cell carcinoma were enrolled in the trial. CD4+ and CD8+ T cells were sorted separately from peripheral blood before TCR sequencing. V is cut by 2 bases and J by 5 bases, and the space between the germline ends is 15 bases. According to the germline V gene (reference sequence), CDR1 reads MNHEY and CDR2 reads SMNVEV. Including the terminal cysteine and phenylalanine, the CDR3 comprises 15 residues. Solely the CDR3 DNA is kept, with 45 bases framed from the first base.

The paper's findings and limits, for the study overall: In partial responders in the 0.1-3.0 mg/kg groups, normalized peripheral clonal expansion was found to be among the lowest, especially among CD8+ T cells. The antigen specificity of the clonally expanded peripheral T cells was not determined. At doses of 0.1 to 3.0 mg/kg, clonal expansion of both CD4+ and CD8+ T cells in blood was seen between baseline and week 6. After ivuxolimab, more expanded clones were found on average in CD8+ T cells than in CD4+ T cells. Low levels of normalized T-cell clonal expansion were also shown by some nonresponding patients.

Sequenced material: CD4+ or CD8+ T cells sorted from blood, taken in a trial of the OX40 agonist ivuxolimab. The sequence was collected from an adult with an advanced solid tumor such as melanoma, head and neck, liver or kidney cancer. The chain couples TRBV27 to TRBJ1-1; TRBD1 might be the D gene, on 5 matching bases. Read as DNA, the sequence is TGTGCCAGCAGTTTACTTGGGGGGATAGGGACTGAAGCTTTCTTT. This yields the protein CASSLLGGIGTEAFF.